This T cell receptor beta chain was documented in a study of STAT5B mutations in CD4+ large granular lymphocyte leukemia. The study, taken as a whole, reports: No patients shared main leukemic clonotypes, though 20% to 25% appeared at low frequency elsewhere. Compared with healthy controls (2/35), patient top clones favored TRBV06 (8/27).

In the authors' workflow: A productive frequency of 2.59 x 10-5 was the lowest detectable. Assay: immunoSEQ multiplex PCR; the TCRdb copy retains only in-frame clones and omits some. That table gives V, J and clone size, and the DNA gave D and trimming. The repertoire has about 50,000 clones, roughly 84% of them found once; the top ten carry 0.3% to 0.4%. Buffy coats from healthy blood donors served as controls. Of note for this clone: As yet, its antigen is unknown.

Per the germline V gene, CDR1 is SGHRS and CDR2 is YFSETQ. This CDR3 spans 15 amino acids. The J segment lost 8 bases and the V segment lost 9 bases, leaving 8 bases of the junction unmatched. Sequenced: CD4+ T cells from blood buffy coats. This sequence originates from a human donor in good health. V is TRBV5-1 and J is TRBJ2-1; 16 bases map to TRBD2. CDR3 in DNA: TGCGCCACCACCCTGGGACTAGCGGGGGGGCATGAGCAGTTCTTC. Encoded protein: CATTLGLAGGHEQFF.